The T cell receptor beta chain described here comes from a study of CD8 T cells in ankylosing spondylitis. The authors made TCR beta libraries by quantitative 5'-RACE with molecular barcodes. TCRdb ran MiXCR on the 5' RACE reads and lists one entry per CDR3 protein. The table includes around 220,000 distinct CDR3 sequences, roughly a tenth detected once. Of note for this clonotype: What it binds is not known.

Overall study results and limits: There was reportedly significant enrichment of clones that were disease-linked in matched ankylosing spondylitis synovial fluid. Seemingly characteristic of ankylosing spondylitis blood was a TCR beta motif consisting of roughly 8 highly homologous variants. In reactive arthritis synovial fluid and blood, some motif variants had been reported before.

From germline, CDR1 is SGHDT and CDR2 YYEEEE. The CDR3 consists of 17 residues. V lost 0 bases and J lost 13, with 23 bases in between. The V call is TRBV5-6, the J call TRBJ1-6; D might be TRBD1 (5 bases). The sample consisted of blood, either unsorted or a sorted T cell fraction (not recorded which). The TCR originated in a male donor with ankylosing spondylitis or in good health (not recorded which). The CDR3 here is CASSLARQSPLYLPLHF. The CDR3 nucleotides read TGTGCCAGCAGCTTGGCCCGACAGAGCCCATTATATTTGCCCCTCCACTTT.